One sample yielded the 27 T cell receptor beta chains listed below, sequenced in a study of shared clonotypes between healthy human individuals. Here immunoSEQ multiplex PCR was the method, and the copy in TCRdb shows in-frame clones only, minus some. The sample comprises about 2.4 million clones, around 94% of which are singletons, and over 0.12% rests with the top ten. Sequenced input: naive CD4+ T cells sorted from blood. Documented subset: CD45RA+ positively selected. Receptors originate from a man between 18 and 29 years old in good health.

The V and J genes are TRBV7-6 and TRBJ2-5; D perhaps matches TRBD1 (6 bases). Germline CDR1 SGHVS, CDR2 FNYEAQ. The CDR3 totals 14 residues. The V gene lost 3 bases and the J gene lost 0 bases, with 8 bases spanning the gap. CDR3 nucleotide sequence: TGTGCCAGCAGCTTGGGGGCGTACCAAGAGACCCAGTACTTC. Translating gives CASSLGAYQETQYF.

The rearrangement joins TRBV7-9 to TRBJ2-2; D may correspond to TRBD1 or TRBD2 (5 bases each). Trimming cost V 3 bases and J 6 bases, with 11 bases left between them. In germline, CDR1 is SEHNR, CDR2 FQNEAQ (reference sequence). The CDR3 extends over 14 amino acids. In nucleotides, the CDR3 is TGTGCCAGCAGCTTCCCGGGGCTACCCGGGGAGCTGTTTTTT. Translated: CASSFPGLPGELFF.

This clone was picked up a small number of times. This specimen includes other DNA sequences encoding the same CDR3. The chain links TRBV5-1 to TRBJ1-5, with D unclear. The CDR3 is 15 amino acids. The germline V gene has CDR1 SGHRS and CDR2 YFSETQ. V dropped 0 bases and J dropped 0 bases, with 7 bases sitting between them. The CDR3 region has the DNA TGCGCCAGCAGCTTGGGAGATAATAGCAATCAGCCCCAGCATTTT. This encodes CASSLGDNSNQPQHF.

A remark on this clone: A junction end diverges from the germline sequence, so it may reflect a read error. J is TRBJ1-1 and V is TRBV7-7; D possibly corresponds to TRBD1 (5 bases). The germline gives CDR1 SSHAT, CDR2 FNYEAQ (reference sequence). The CDR3 consists of 13 residues. CDR3 region: CASSLSSGTEAFF. The CDR3 coding sequence is TGTGCTAGCAGCTTATCGTCAGGGACTGAAGCTTTCTTT.

Comments on this clone: Different DNA sequences within this sample yield the same CDR3. The chain recombines TRBV30 with TRBJ2-3; D not resolved. V lost 2 bases to trimming and J lost 3 bases, with 3 bases between them. The CDR3 runs 11 residues. Germline V lookup: CDR1 GTSNPN, CDR2 SVGIG (reference sequence). CDR3 sequence: CAWSTTDTQYF. CDR3 DNA: TGTGCCTGGAGTACTACAGATACGCAGTATTTT.

V and J are TRBV18 and TRBJ1-5; no reliable D call. Trimming removed 1 base from V and 3 bases from J, with 10 bases in between. This CDR3 contains 15 residues. CDR1 is KGHSH, CDR2 LQKENI, per germline. The CDR3 nucleotides are TGTGCCAGCTCACCACTCAGGCCCCCCAATCAGCCCCAGCATTTT. Translating gives CASSPLRPPNQPQHF.

The rearrangement uses TRBV27 and TRBJ1-6; D is possibly TRBD1 (5 bases). Trimming pared 5 bases from V and 9 bases from J, leaving 17 bases between. The CDR3 contains 15 residues. CDR1 is MNHEY and CDR2 is SMNVEV in the germline V gene (reference sequence). The chain's CDR3 is CASSPNGQGVSPLHF. The CDR3 coding sequence is TGTGCCAGCAGTCCCAATGGGCAAGGGGTTTCACCCCTCCACTTT.

The J gene is TRBJ2-7, the V gene TRBV4-3; 12 nucleotides align to TRBD2. Germline assignment: CDR1 LGHNA and CDR2 YSLEER. V was clipped by 1 base and J by 5 bases; unmatched bases: 3. This CDR3 region has 15 residues. The CDR3 loop is CASSQGTSGMDEQYF. The CDR3 bases are TGCGCCAGCAGCCAAGGGACTAGCGGGATGGACGAGCAGTACTTC.

This clone was recorded once. The chain combines TRBV19 with TRBJ2-2, with 8 bases matching TRBD1. Germline V gene data show CDR1 as LNHDA and CDR2 as SQIVND (reference sequence). This CDR3 comprises 15 residues. V shed 4 bases, J shed 6 bases, and the junction held 7 bases outside the gene matches. CDR3 protein: CASSKDRGASGELFF. CDR3 coding DNA: TGTGCCAGTAGTAAAGACAGGGGTGCGTCCGGGGAGCTGTTTTTT.

The J gene is TRBJ1-1, the V gene TRBV10-3, with 8 bases that match TRBD1. The V gene's germline CDR1 is ENHRY and CDR2 SYGVKD. The CDR3 is 17 amino acids. J gave up 0 bases and V 2 bases, and 8 bases lay outside the gene matches. The CDR3 nucleotides are TGTGCCATCAGTGAGCCCCGGACAGGGTCCATGAACACTGAAGCTTTCTTT. Translation: CAISEPRTGSMNTEAFF.

The J gene is TRBJ1-1, the V gene TRBV11-2; 7 nucleotides match TRBD1. With 1 base clipped from V and 4 bases from J, the junction kept 6 bases outside the gene matches. There are 15 residues in the CDR3. Germline assignment: CDR1 SGHAT and CDR2 FQNNGV. This CDR3 reads CASSLVEGATTEAFF. The CDR3 bases are TGTGCCAGCAGCTTAGTGGAGGGGGCGACCACTGAAGCTTTCTTT. The full variable domain, with the rest looked up from reference TRBV11-2 and TRBJ1-1, is EAGVAQSPRYKIIEKRQSVAFWCNPISGHATLYWYQQILGQGPKLLIQFQNNGVVDDSQLPKDRFSAERLKGVDSTLKIQPAKLEDSAVYLCASSLVEGATTEAFFGQGTRLTVV.

Note on this clone: Other nucleotide sequences in the sample specify the same CDR3. J is TRBJ2-3 and V is TRBV9; no firm D call. The CDR3 consists of 14 residues. The V end lost 2 bases, the J end lost 0 bases, and 7 bases lay between the germline ends. Germline-derived CDR1 and CDR2 are SGDLS and YYNGEE. The DNA of the CDR3 is TGTGCCAGCAGCGTTCCCGCTAGCACAGATACGCAGTATTTT. Translated, it gives CASSVPASTDTQYF.

This rearrangement joins TRBV18 to TRBJ1-2; 9 bases agree with TRBD1. The CDR3 runs to 14 residues. Looked up from germline, CDR1 is KGHSH and CDR2 is LQKENI. With 6 bases clipped from V and 7 bases from J, the junction kept 9 bases outside the gene matches. This chain's CDR3 is CASSAAGQGSGYTF. CDR3 DNA sequence: TGTGCCAGCTCGGCTGCGGGACAGGGTAGTGGCTACACCTTC. The full variable domain, its missing parts supplied by reference TRBV18 and TRBJ1-2, is NAGVMQNPRHLVRRRGQEARLRCSPMKGHSHVYWYRQLPEEGLKFMVYLQKENIIDESGMPKERFSAEFPKEGPSILRIQQVVRGDSAAYFCASSAAGQGSGYTFGSGTRLTVV.

The CDR3 nucleotides are TGTGCCAGCAGCAGCACCCCACCCGGGGAGGGAAATCAGCCCCAGCATTTT. It codes for CASSSTPPGEGNQPQHF. The genes are TRBV21-1 and TRBJ1-5. TRBV21-1 is described as a pseudogene. The CDR3 consists of 17 residues.

In the case of this clone: In the same sample, other DNA sequences code for this CDR3. The chain combines TRBV20-1 with TRBJ2-7; the D is unclear. Germline values: CDR1 DFQATT, CDR2 SNEGSKA (reference sequence). Between the trimmed V and J ends, which lost 4 bases and 2 bases, there was a span of 6 bases. This CDR3 has 11 residues. The CDR3 nucleotides read TGCAGTGCTAAGCGCACCTACGAGCAGTACTTC. It yields the protein CSAKRTYEQYF.

This clone was counted between two and nine times. The chain is built from TRBV30 and TRBJ2-3; TRBD2 matches 7 bases. Germline CDR1 and CDR2: GTSNPN and SVGIG (reference sequence). The trim removed 2 bases at V and 3 bases at J, leaving 8 bases unmatched. The CDR3 has 15 amino acids. Here the CDR3 reads CAWSQSGVETDTQYF. CDR3 DNA: TGTGCCTGGAGTCAAAGCGGGGTGGAAACAGATACGCAGTATTTT.

The V call is TRBV6-6, the J call TRBJ1-2; D unclear. V lost 4 bases to trimming and J lost 8 bases, with 8 bases between them. Germline V gene lookup returns CDR1 MNHNY and CDR2 SVGAGI (reference sequence). The CDR3 sequence is 11 residues long. The CDR3 protein is CASSSTFGYTF. CDR3 in DNA: TGTGCCAGCAGTTCAACTTTCGGCTACACCTTC.

Only a few counts were recorded for this clone. This chain joins TRBV2 and TRBJ1-1, with 8 bases identical to TRBD1. V shed 5 bases and J 1 base; nucleotides not matched to a gene: 3. CDR3 length: 14 amino acids. Germline values: CDR1 SNHLY, CDR2 FYNNEI. CDR3 DNA sequence: TGTGCCAGCAGTTATCAGGGGGCGAACACTGAAGCTTTCTTT. Encoded protein: CASSYQGANTEAFF.

This chain joins TRBV9 and TRBJ2-7; 7 bases line up with TRBD2. The CDR3 covers 15 residues. With V trimmed by 0 bases and J by 7 bases, 10 bases remained unmatched. From germline, CDR1 is SGDLS and CDR2 YYNGEE. CDR3 region: CASSVGASGRGEQYF. The CDR3 DNA follows: TGTGCCAGCAGCGTAGGTGCTAGCGGACGGGGTGAGCAGTACTTC.

This rearrangement joins TRBV18 to TRBJ2-5; no definite D call. With 4 bases removed from V and 0 bases from J, the gap between germline ends came to 6 bases. From germline, CDR1 is KGHSH and CDR2 LQKENI. The CDR3 consists of 13 residues. CDR3 residues: CASSQSNQETQYF. The DNA for the CDR3 is TGTGCCAGCTCACAATCGAACCAAGAGACCCAGTACTTC.

This sequence joins TRBV5-1 and TRBJ1-6; TRBD1 matches at 9 bases. The germline gives CDR1 SGHRS, CDR2 YFSETQ. The CDR3 is made up of 15 amino acids. Unmatched junction bases numbered 5, after V lost 4 bases and J lost 6 bases. The CDR3 protein is CASSDRTGVNSPLHF. The CDR3 DNA follows: TGCGCCAGCAGCGACCGGACAGGGGTTAATTCACCCCTCCACTTT. The full variable domain, completed using reference TRBV5-1 and TRBJ1-6, is KAGVTQTPRYLIKTRGQQVTLSCSPISGHRSVSWYQQTPGQGLQFLFEYFSETQRNKGNFPGRFSGRQFSNSRSEMNVSTLELGDSALYLCASSDRTGVNSPLHFGNGTRLTVT.

The chain joins TRBV30 to TRBJ1-1; TRBD1 is a possible D gene (6 bases). The CDR3 totals 17 residues. Germline assignment: CDR1 GTSNPN and CDR2 SVGIG (reference sequence). The V end lost 2 bases, the J end lost 2 bases, and 21 bases lay between the germline ends. The CDR3: CAWSPEGGWISNTEAFF. The DNA of the CDR3 is TGTGCCTGGAGTCCCGAGGGGGGGTGGATATCCAACACTGAAGCTTTCTTT.

The chain has TRBV28 and TRBJ1-1, with D possibly matching TRBD1 (5 bases). The germline V and J ends were trimmed by 6 bases and 1 base, with 21 bases remaining between them. Per the germline V gene, CDR1 is MDHEN and CDR2 is SYDVKM. The CDR3 is made up of 17 amino acids. The CDR3 loop reads CASSLTRWGGENTEAFF. The DNA for the CDR3 is TGTGCCAGCAGCCTAACGCGGTGGGGGGGAGAGAACACTGAAGCTTTCTTT.

Here the CDR3 reads CASRLKGAHEQYF. CDR3 DNA: TGTGCCAGTCGCCTCAAGGGGGCCCACGAGCAGTACTTC. The chain links TRBV6-5 to TRBJ2-7, with 7 bases matching TRBD1. The CDR3 sequence is 13 residues long. With 9 bases clipped from V and 5 bases from J, the junction kept 10 bases outside the gene matches. The germline gives CDR1 MNHEY, CDR2 SVGAGI.

The chain carries TRBV5-6 and TRBJ2-7; D ambiguous. Trimming took off 1 base at V and 4 bases at J, with 6 bases between the two ends. Germline V gene sequence: CDR1 SGHDT, CDR2 YYEEEE. The CDR3 totals 12 residues. The CDR3 loop reads CASSLYRYEQYF. The CDR3 DNA reads as TGTGCCAGCAGCTTGTATCGGTACGAGCAGTACTTC.

This chain uses TRBV7-2 with TRBJ2-1; perhaps D is TRBD1 or TRBD2 (6 bases each). The CDR3 has 14 residues. V gave up 5 bases and J gave up 8 bases, with 16 bases separating them. CDR1 is SGHTA and CDR2 is FQGNSA in the germline V gene. The CDR3 here is CASSDWGRDYEQFF. Written as DNA, the CDR3 is TGTGCCAGCAGCGATTGGGGGCGGGACTATGAGCAGTTCTTC.

The chain links TRBV11-2 to TRBJ2-7; TRBD1 is a possible D gene (5 bases). There are 16 residues in the CDR3. Germline values: CDR1 SGHAT, CDR2 FQNNGV. V lost 4 bases and J 0 bases, leaving 16 bases between the germline ends. DNA for the CDR3: TGTGCCAGCAGCTCCCCCTACAGGCGTTCCTCCTACGAGCAGTACTTC. It codes for CASSSPYRRSSYEQYF.